This T cell receptor (beta chain) was obtained from a study of CXCR3-negative and CXCR3-positive naive CD8 T cells. Libraries of TRB cDNA were made by 5' RACE and carried UMIs. TCRdb re-called the 5' RACE reads; one entry per CDR3 protein, DNA not given. The sample yields some 130,000 distinct CDR3 sequences, of which the top ten take up 0.59%. A note on this clonotype: Its antigen is unidentified.

Notes on the study in general: In CXCR3-positive naive cells, the TRB CDR3s were more hydrophobic than in CXCR3-negative naive cells. Memory CD8+ T cell repertoires were far less diverse than both naive subsets. Between one naive subset and the other, surface CD5 was comparable, and TCR strength was inferred from TRB CDR3 properties.

Every CD8+ subset sample held 250,000 to 300,000 flow-sorted cells, done in triplicate. By phenotype, naive CD8+ T cells were CD45RO-CCR7+CD27+CD95-. The origin of this receptor is a human donor in good health. Some clones in this sample may be carry-over from other donors' samples. Material: naive CXCR3+ CD8+ T cells from blood. Specified subset: CD45RO-CCR7+CD27+CD95- naive CD8+ T cells expressing CXCR3 (TNR3+).

The CDR3: CASSLTRSSYNEQFF. This rearrangement joins TRBV5-5 to TRBJ2-1. This CDR3 comprises 15 residues. The germline V gene has CDR1 SGHKS and CDR2 YYEKEE (reference sequence).